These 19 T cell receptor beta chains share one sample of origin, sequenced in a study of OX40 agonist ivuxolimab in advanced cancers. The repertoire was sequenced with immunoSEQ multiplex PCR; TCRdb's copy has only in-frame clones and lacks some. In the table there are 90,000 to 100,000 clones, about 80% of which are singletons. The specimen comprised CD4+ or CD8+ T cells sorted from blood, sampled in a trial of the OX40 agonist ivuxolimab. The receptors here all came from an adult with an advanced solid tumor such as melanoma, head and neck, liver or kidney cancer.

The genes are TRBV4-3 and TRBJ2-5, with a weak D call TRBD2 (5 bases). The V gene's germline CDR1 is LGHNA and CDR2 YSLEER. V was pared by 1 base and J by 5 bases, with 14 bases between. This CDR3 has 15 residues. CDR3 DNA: TGCGCCAGCAGCCAAGGCGTCGGGGATACTGAGACCCAGTACTTC. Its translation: CASSQGVGDTETQYF.

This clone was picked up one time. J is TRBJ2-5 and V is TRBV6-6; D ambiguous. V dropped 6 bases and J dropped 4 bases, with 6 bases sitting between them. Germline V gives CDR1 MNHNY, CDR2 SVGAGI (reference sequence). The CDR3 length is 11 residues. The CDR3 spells CASRGSETQYF. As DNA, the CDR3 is TGTGCCAGCAGGGGGTCAGAGACCCAGTACTTC.

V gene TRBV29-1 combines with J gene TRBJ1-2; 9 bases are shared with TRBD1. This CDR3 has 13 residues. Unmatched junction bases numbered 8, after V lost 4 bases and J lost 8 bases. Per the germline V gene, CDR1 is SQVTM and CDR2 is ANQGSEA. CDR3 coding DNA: TGCAGCGTTGCCCCAACAGGGGGCTGGGGCTACACCTTC. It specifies CSVAPTGGWGYTF.

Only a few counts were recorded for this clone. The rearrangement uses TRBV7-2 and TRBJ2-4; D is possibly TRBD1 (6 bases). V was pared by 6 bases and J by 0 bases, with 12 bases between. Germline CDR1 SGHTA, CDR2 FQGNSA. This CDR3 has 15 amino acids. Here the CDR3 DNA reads TGTGCCAGCAGAACCACAGGGATAGCCAAAAACATTCAGTACTTC. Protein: CASRTTGIAKNIQYF.

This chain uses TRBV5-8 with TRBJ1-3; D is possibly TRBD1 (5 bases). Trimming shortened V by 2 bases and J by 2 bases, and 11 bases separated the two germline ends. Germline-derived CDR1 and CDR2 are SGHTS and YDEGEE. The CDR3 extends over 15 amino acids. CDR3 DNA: TGTGCCAGCAGCTTCAGGGCAGCAACTGGAAACACCATATATTTT. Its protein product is CASSFRAATGNTIYF.

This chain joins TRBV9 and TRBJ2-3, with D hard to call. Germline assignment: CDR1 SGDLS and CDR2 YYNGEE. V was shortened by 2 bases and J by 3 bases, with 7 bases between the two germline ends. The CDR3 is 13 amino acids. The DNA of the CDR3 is TGTGCCAGCAGCGTCGGGCTTACAGATACGCAGTATTTT. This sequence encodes CASSVGLTDTQYF.

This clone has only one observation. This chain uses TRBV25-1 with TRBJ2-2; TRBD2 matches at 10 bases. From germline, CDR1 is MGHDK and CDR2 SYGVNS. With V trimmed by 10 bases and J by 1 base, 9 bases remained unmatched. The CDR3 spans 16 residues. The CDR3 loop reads CATRLSGGLNTGELFF. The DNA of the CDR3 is TGTGCCACCCGACTTAGCGGGGGGCTGAACACCGGGGAGCTGTTTTTT.

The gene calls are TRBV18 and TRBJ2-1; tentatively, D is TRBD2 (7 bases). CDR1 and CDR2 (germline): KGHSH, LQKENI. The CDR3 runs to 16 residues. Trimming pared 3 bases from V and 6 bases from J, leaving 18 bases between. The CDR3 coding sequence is TGTGCCAGCTCACCTACAGGGTCGCCGGGGGGCAATGAGCAGTTCTTC. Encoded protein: CASSPTGSPGGNEQFF.

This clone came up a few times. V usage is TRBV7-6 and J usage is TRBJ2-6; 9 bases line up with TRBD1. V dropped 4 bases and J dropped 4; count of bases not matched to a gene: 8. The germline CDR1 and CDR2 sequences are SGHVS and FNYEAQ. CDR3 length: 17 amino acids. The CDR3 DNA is TGTGCCAGCAGCTCCCCGGGACAGGGAGCCGGGGCCAACGTCCTGACTTTC. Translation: CASSSPGQGAGANVLTF.

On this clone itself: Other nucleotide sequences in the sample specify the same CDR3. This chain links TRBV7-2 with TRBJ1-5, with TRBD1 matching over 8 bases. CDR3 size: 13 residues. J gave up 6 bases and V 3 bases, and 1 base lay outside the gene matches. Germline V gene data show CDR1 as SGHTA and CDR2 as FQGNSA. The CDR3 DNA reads TGTGCCAGCAGCTTGGACAGGGTTCAGCCCCAGCATTTT. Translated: CASSLDRVQPQHF.

CDR3 sequence: CASSPGTSSYQETQYF. As DNA, the CDR3 is TGCGCCAGCAGCCCGGGGACTAGCAGCTACCAAGAGACCCAGTACTTC. The gene calls are TRBV4-1 and TRBJ2-5; 9 nucleotides match TRBD2. The CDR3 is 16 residues long. Germline CDR1 MGHRA, CDR2 YSYEKL. The V and J ends lost 4 bases and 0 bases, in that order; junction bases with no gene match: 6.

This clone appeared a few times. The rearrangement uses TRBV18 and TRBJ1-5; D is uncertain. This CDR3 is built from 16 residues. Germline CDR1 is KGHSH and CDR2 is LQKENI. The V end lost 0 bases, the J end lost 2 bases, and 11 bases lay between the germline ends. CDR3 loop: CASSPPRPPGNQPQHF. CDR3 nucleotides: TGTGCCAGCTCACCACCGCGACCTCCCGGCAATCAGCCCCAGCATTTT.

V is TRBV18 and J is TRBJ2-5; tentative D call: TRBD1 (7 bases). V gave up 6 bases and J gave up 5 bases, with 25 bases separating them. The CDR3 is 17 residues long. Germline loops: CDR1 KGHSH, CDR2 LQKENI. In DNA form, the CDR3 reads TGTGCCAGCTCCCCCCAGGAGGGGGCCTTATGGTCTGAGACCCAGTACTTC. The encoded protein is CASSPQEGALWSETQYF.

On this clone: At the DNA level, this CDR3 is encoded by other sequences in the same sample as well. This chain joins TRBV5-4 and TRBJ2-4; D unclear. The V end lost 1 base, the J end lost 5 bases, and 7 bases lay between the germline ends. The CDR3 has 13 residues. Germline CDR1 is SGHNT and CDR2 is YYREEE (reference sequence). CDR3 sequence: CASSLFSENIQYF. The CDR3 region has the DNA TGTGCCAGCAGCTTGTTCTCGGAAAACATTCAGTACTTC.

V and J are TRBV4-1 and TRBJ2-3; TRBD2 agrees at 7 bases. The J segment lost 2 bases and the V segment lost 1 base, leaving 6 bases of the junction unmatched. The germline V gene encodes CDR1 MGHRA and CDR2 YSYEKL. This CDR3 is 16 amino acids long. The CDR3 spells CASSQVGGGTTDTQYF. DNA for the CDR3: TGCGCCAGCAGCCAAGTTGGGGGGGGAACCACAGATACGCAGTATTTT.

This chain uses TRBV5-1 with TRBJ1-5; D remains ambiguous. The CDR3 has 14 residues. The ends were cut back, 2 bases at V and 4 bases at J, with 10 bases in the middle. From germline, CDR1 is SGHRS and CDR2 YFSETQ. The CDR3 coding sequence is TGCGCCAGCAGCTTAGACGGCTTTAATCAGCCCCAGCATTTT. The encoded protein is CASSLDGFNQPQHF. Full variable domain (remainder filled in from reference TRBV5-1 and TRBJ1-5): KAGVTQTPRYLIKTRGQQVTLSCSPISGHRSVSWYQQTPGQGLQFLFEYFSETQRNKGNFPGRFSGRQFSNSRSEMNVSTLELGDSALYLCASSLDGFNQPQHFGDGTRLSIL.

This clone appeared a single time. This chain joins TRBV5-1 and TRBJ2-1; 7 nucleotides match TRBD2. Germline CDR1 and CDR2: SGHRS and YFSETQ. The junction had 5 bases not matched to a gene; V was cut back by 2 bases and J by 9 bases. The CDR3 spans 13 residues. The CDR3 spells CASSFSREGEQFF. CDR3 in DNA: TGCGCCAGCAGCTTTTCCAGGGAGGGTGAGCAGTTCTTC.

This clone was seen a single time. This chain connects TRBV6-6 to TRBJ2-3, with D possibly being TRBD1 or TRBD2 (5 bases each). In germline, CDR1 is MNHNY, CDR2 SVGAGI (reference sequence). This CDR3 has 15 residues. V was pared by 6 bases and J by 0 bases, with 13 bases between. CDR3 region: CASRPHGASTDTQYF. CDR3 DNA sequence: TGTGCCAGCAGGCCTCACGGGGCCAGCACAGATACGCAGTATTTT.

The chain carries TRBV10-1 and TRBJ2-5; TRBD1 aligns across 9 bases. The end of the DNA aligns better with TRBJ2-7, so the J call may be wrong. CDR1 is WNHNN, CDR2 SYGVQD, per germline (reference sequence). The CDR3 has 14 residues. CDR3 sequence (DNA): TGCGCCAGCAGTGGAGGGACAGGGTTCTACGAGCAGTACTTC. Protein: CASSGGTGFYEQYF.